This TCR beta chain came from a study of tumor-infiltrating lymphocytes in primary liver carcinoma. The CDR3 totals 14 residues. Trimming pared 6 bases from V and 10 bases from J, leaving 19 bases between. The V gene's germline CDR1 is SGHAT and CDR2 FQNNGV. On this clonotype itself: Its antigen is not known. The CDR3 end shows no conserved phenylalanine or tryptophan, and so a read error is likely.

Co-extraction yielded RNA and DNA from about 20-30 mg of unsorted bulk tissue. Tumor samples were assessed, and every one had over 85% viable tumor cells. Study conclusions and caveats: A small share of top clones, only about 7.5-25%, was found in all five tumor regions. Compared with tumor region pairs, tumor-adjacent and tumor-blood pairs overlapped less.

Starting from 500 ng of total RNA, TCR beta cDNA was produced with a primer in the constant region. Three rounds of nested multiplex PCR with slightly modified ARM-PCR produced TCR beta libraries. A C-beta reverse primer was combined with TRBV1-TRBV30 forward primers in the first two PCR rounds, and each round had around 11 cycles. From the multiplex PCR reads, TCRdb called clonotypes with MiXCR, one entry per CDR3 protein. The repertoire holds 95,000 to 100,000 distinct CDR3 sequences, with around 66% as singletons. The origin of this receptor is a woman aged 55-75 years with primary liver carcinoma and hepatitis B virus infection. The sequenced material came from liver tumor tissue from sampling region 2. Noted subset: tumor region T2, inferior pole. This chain uses TRBV11-2 with TRBJ2-1; D unclear. CDR3 nucleotide sequence: TGTGCCAGCAGTCTGAACTCGAGGTATAGGGAGCAGTTCGTC. It yields the protein CASSLNSRYREQFV.